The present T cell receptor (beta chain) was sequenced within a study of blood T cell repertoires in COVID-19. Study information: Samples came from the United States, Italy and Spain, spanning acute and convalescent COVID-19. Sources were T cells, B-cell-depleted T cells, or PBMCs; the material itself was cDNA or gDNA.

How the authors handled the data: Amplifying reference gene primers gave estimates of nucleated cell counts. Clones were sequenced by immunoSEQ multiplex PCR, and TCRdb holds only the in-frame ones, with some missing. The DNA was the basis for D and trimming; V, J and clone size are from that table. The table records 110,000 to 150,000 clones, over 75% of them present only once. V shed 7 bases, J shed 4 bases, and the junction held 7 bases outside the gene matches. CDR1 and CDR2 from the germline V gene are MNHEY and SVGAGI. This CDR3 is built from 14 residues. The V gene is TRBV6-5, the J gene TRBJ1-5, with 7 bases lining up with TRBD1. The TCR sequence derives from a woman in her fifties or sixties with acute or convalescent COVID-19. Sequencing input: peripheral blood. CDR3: CASNLDRVNQPQHF. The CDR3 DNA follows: TGTGCCAGCAACTTAGACAGGGTTAATCAGCCCCAGCATTTT.